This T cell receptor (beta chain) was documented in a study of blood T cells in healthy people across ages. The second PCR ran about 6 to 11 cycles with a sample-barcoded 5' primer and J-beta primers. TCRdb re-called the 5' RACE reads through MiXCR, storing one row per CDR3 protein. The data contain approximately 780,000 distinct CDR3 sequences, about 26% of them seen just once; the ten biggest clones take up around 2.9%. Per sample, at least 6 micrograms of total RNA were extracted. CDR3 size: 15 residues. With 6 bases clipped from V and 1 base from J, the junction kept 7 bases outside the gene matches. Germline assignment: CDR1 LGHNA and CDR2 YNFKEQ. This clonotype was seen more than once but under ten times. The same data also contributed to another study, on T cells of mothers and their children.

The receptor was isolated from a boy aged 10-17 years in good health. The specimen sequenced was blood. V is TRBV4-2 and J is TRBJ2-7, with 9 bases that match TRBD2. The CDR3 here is CASSPLAGQSYEQYF. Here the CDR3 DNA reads TGTGCCAGCAGTCCTCTAGCGGGGCAATCCTACGAGCAGTACTTC.